These T cell receptor beta chains were read from a single sample in a study of T cell clonotyping in hematopoietic cell transplantation. Sequenced by immunoSEQ multiplex PCR; TCRdb stores in-frame clones only, minus some. This table holds approximately 13,000 clones, around 98% found once. The input for sequencing was peripheral blood mononuclear cells, taken 30 days after allogeneic stem cell transplant. These receptors were taken from a female patient in her fifties or sixties who had an allogeneic stem cell transplant from an unrelated donor, so T cells may come from the graft donor. Some clones in this sample may be carry-over from other donors' samples. Each CDR3 is given with its conserved first and last residue.

J,V,CDR3
TRBJ2-6,TRBV14,CASSQDYGVMTGANVLTF
TRBJ2-7,TRBV11-2,CASSHRWEGLGEQYF
TRBJ1-4,TRBV9,CASSPQTGLDEKLFF
TRBJ2-7,TRBV7-2,CADRVLGSGGYEQYF
TRBJ2-7,TRBV2,CASSEVASILSYEQYF
TRBJ2-3,TRBV27,CASSLLGDTQYF
TRBJ1-1,TRBV25-1,CASSTSDSRGYTEAFF
TRBJ2-3,TRBV19,CASSVTTGPTDTQYF
TRBJ1-3,TRBV19,CASARGTPLAGNTIYF
TRBJ2-3,TRBV30,CAWSEGAGATDTQYF
TRBJ1-6,TRBV30,CAWSPGQLNSPLHF
TRBJ2-5,TRBV10-3,CAISDSGTKETQYF
TRBJ2-4,TRBV7-2,CASSFPSGSYIQYF
TRBJ1-2,TRBV30,CAWTSRGDYGYTF
TRBJ1-3,TRBV29-1,CSVERGAGNTIYF
TRBJ1-3,TRBV21-1,CASSKVPPGWSSGNTIYF
TRBJ2-7,TRBV6-5,CASRPWTGSSYEQYF
TRBJ1-1,TRBV5-6,CASSSGPNTEAFF
TRBJ2-7,TRBV30,CAWGRSVGPWDEQYF
TRBJ2-1,TRBV27,CASSPRTSGPYNEQFF